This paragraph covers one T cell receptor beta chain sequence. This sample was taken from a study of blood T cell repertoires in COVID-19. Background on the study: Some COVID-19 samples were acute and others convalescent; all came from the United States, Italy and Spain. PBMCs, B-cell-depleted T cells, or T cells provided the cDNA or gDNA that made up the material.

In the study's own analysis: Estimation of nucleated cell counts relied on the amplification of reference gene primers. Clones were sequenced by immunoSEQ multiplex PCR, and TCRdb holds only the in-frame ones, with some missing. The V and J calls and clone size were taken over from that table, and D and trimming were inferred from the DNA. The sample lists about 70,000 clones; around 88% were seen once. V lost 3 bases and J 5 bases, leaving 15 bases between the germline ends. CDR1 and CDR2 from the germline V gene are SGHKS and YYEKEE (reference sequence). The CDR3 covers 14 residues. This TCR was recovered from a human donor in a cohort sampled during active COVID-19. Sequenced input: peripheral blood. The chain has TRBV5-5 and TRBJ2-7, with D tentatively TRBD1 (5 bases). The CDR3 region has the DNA TGTGCCAGCAGCTCTGGGGCAAAGGTCCACGAGCAGTACTTC. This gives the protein CASSSGAKVHEQYF.